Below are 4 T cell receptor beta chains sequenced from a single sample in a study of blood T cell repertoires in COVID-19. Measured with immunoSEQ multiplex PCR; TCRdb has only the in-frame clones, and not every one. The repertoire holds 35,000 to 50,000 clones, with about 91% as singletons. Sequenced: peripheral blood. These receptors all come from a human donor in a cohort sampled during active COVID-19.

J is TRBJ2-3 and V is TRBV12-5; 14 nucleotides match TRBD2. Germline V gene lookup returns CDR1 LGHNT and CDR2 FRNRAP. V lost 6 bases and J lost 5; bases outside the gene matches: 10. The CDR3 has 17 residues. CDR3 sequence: CASGPGTSGGLRDTQYF. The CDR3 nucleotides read TGTGCTAGTGGCCCTGGGACTAGCGGGGGCCTTCGAGATACGCAGTATTTT.

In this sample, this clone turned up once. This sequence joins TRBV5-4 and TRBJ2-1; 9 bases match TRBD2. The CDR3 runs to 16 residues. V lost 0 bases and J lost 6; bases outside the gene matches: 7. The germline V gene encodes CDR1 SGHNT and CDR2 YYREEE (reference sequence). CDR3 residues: CASSLGGGGGRNEQFF. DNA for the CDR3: TGTGCCAGCAGCTTGGGCGGCGGGGGGGGCCGCAATGAGCAGTTCTTC.

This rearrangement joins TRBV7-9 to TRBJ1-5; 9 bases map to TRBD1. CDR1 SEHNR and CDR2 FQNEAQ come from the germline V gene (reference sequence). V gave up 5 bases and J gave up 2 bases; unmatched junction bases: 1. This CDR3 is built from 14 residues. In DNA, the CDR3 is TGTGCCAGCAGCCGGACAGGGGGCAATCAGCCCCAGCATTTT. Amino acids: CASSRTGGNQPQHF.

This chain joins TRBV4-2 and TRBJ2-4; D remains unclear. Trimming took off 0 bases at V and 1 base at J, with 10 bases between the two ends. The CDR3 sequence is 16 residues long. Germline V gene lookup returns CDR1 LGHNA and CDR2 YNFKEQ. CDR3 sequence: CASSQDLHGAKNIQYF. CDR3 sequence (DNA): TGTGCCAGCAGCCAAGATCTGCATGGCGCCAAAAACATTCAGTACTTC.